This passage covers 6 T cell receptor beta chains from one sample sequenced in a study of PD-L1 blockade in urothelial cancer. Time point here: pretreatment peripheral blood. The data were produced by immunoSEQ multiplex PCR, yet TCRdb's version contains in-frame clones alone and is incomplete. The table has 90,000 or so clones, around 90% seen once. The input for sequencing was PBMCs, taken around atezolizumab (anti-PD-L1) treatment. The source is a woman aged 80 or over with urothelial cancer.

V gene TRBV9 combines with J gene TRBJ2-1, with D perhaps matching TRBD2 (6 bases). Trimming pared 3 bases from V and 2 bases from J, leaving 12 bases between. Germline loops: CDR1 SGDLS, CDR2 YYNGEE. This CDR3 has 15 residues. This chain's CDR3 is CASSASAQPYNEQFF. For the CDR3, the DNA is TGTGCCAGCAGCGCTAGCGCACAGCCCTACAATGAGCAGTTCTTC.

This clone was recorded only once. V is TRBV11-2 and J is TRBJ1-1, with D perhaps TRBD1 (6 bases). V lost 0 bases to trimming and J lost 2 bases, with 22 bases between them. CDR3 length: 19 amino acids. Germline V gives CDR1 SGHAT, CDR2 FQNNGV. The CDR3 sequence is CASSLELPNPTGPNTEAFF. CDR3 DNA sequence: TGTGCCAGCAGCTTAGAACTACCAAATCCGACAGGACCTAACACTGAAGCTTTCTTT. Variable domain in full (rest from reference TRBV11-2 and TRBJ1-1): EAGVAQSPRYKIIEKRQSVAFWCNPISGHATLYWYQQILGQGPKLLIQFQNNGVVDDSQLPKDRFSAERLKGVDSTLKIQPAKLEDSAVYLCASSLELPNPTGPNTEAFFGQGTRLTVV.

The CDR3 DNA is TGTGCCAGCCGGTGGACAGGGAACAACGAGCAGTACTTC. This encodes CASRWTGNNEQYF. This chain uses TRBV6-5 with TRBJ2-7; 8 positions match TRBD1. The CDR3 has 13 amino acids. The V gene's germline CDR1 is MNHEY and CDR2 SVGAGI. Trimming at V came to 8 bases and at J to 5 bases, leaving 8 bases not matched to a gene.

The chain is built from TRBV30 and TRBJ1-6; TRBD1 aligns across 7 bases. The CDR3 has 16 amino acids. J was trimmed by 4 bases and V by 5 bases; bases with no gene match: 11. Germline lookup yields CDR1 GTSNPN and CDR2 SVGIG (reference sequence). CDR3 region: CAWHKPGQTYNSPLHF. The DNA for the CDR3 is TGTGCCTGGCATAAACCGGGACAGACGTATAATTCACCCCTCCACTTT.

The chain recombines TRBV19 with TRBJ2-5; 10 nucleotides align to TRBD2. The CDR3 covers 16 residues. V shed 1 base and J 2 bases; nucleotides not matched to a gene: 4. Germline CDR1 reads LNHDA; CDR2 reads SQIVND (reference sequence). In DNA form, the CDR3 reads TGTGCCAGTAGTATAGCTCTGACTAGCGGGCAAGAGACCCAGTACTTC. Translating it yields CASSIALTSGQETQYF.

DNA of the CDR3: TGCGCCAGCAGCCTTGCGACAGGTTTTCGCGGAAACACCATATATTTT. The encoded protein is CASSLATGFRGNTIYF. The genes are TRBV5-1 and TRBJ1-3; D might be TRBD1 (6 bases). Trimming stripped 4 bases from V and 4 bases from J, with 18 bases between. The CDR3 is made up of 16 amino acids. Germline CDR1 SGHRS, CDR2 YFSETQ.